The 13 T cell receptor beta chains below were found in one sample sequenced in a study of post-analysis software for immune sequencing data. General study findings and limits: Patients carried 4 or 5 TRBV segments more frequently than controls did, and TRBV5-6, TRBV5-1 and TRBV20-1 were among them.

Incorporated into the TCR beta cDNA libraries were unique molecular identifiers, which served to reduce PCR and sequencing biases. A single record per CDR3 protein comes from TCRdb applying MiXCR to the PCR reads. The repertoire has hundreds of thousands of distinct CDR3 sequences, around 40% of them found once; the top ten carry more than 1.5%. Their cognate antigens are unknown. Input material: blood. All receptors derive from a girl aged 5 to 17 with multiple sclerosis.

Note on this clonotype: Given a far larger clone just one base away, this is likely a sequencing read error. The chain joins TRBV5-1 to TRBJ2-5, with unresolved D. Germline V gene lookup returns CDR1 SGHRS and CDR2 YFSETQ. There are 11 residues in the CDR3. In DNA form, the CDR3 reads TGCGCCAACAGCTCCCAAGAGACCCAGTACTTC. Encoded protein: CANSSQETQYF. Full variable domain (outside the CDR3, taken from reference TRBV5-1 and TRBJ2-5): KAGVTQTPRYLIKTRGQQVTLSCSPISGHRSVSWYQQTPGQGLQFLFEYFSETQRNKGNFPGRFSGRQFSNSRSEMNVSTLELGDSALYLCANSSQETQYFGPGTRLLVL.

Notes on this clonotype: Possible read error: a much larger clone is one base away. CDR3 bases: TGCGCCAACAGCTCCGGGACAGACAATGTCGCCGCAGATACGCAGTATTTT. Encoded protein: CANSSGTDNVAADTQYF. The rearrangement links TRBV5-1 to TRBJ2-3, with TRBD1 identical over 7 bases. Germline V lookup: CDR1 SGHRS, CDR2 YFSETQ. This CDR3 has 17 residues.

CDR3 nucleotide sequence: TGTGCCAGCAGGGGGAGGGAAAAACTGTTTTTT. Protein: CASRGREKLFF. The chain is built from TRBV6-1 and TRBJ1-4; D is uncertain. The CDR3 is 11 amino acids. Trimming left V 6 bases short and J 8 bases short, with 7 bases between. Germline V gene data show CDR1 as MNHNS and CDR2 as SASEGT.

As regards this clonotype: Germline and junction disagree at one end, which may indicate a read error. The chain recombines TRBV4-1 with TRBJ2-1, with TRBD2 matching over 7 bases. The CDR3 is 14 amino acids. The germline V gene encodes CDR1 MGHRA and CDR2 YSYEKL. The CDR3 coding sequence is TGCGTCAGCAGCCTATCCCGGACTAGGAATGAGCAGTTCTTC. Translating it yields CVSSLSRTRNEQFF.

For this clonotype: An end of the junction differs from the germline gene, which may be a read error. The chain links TRBV3-1 to TRBJ1-2; no reliable D call. This CDR3 has 15 residues. Germline V gene lookup returns CDR1 LGHDT and CDR2 YNNKEL (reference sequence). CDR3 nucleotides: TGTGCCAGCAGCCAAGAGGTCAGGACCATTTATGGCCACACCTTC. Translated, it gives CASSQEVRTIYGHTF. Using reference TRBV3-1 and TRBJ1-2 for the parts outside the CDR3, the full variable domain is DTAVSQTPKYLVTQMGNDKSIKCEQNLGHDTMYWYKQDSKKFLKIMFSYNNKELIINETVPNRFSPKSPDKAHLNLHINSLELGDSAVYFCASSQEVRTIYGHTFGSGTRLTVV.

The chain links TRBV12-3 or TRBV12-4 to TRBJ1-5, with TRBD1 identical over 8 bases. CDR3 length: 15 residues. V trimming: 5 bases; J trimming: 1 base; junction bases outside the gene matches: 4. The CDR3 reads CASSGTGLSNQPQHF. Written as DNA, the CDR3 is TGTGCCAGCAGTGGGACAGGACTGAGCAATCAGCCCCAGCATTTT.

The sample holds a few counts of this clonotype. The rearrangement uses TRBV7-2 and TRBJ1-1; D gene uncertain. CDR1 SGHTA and CDR2 FQGNSA come from the germline V gene. V was pared by 4 bases and J by 6 bases, with 18 bases between. The CDR3 consists of 15 residues. CDR3 coding DNA: TGTGCCAGCAGCTACCCGGGCCTACTGGCCGCTGAAGCTTTCTTT. Protein sequence: CASSYPGLLAAEAFF.

The CDR3 DNA sequence: TGCAGTGCTAGTTTGCACGAGGAAGCGCCCCTCCACTTT. Translating it yields CSASLHEEAPLHF. The chain couples TRBV20-1 to TRBJ1-6; D remains ambiguous. Germline lookup yields CDR1 DFQATT and CDR2 SNEGSKA (reference sequence). This CDR3 has 13 residues. V was cut by 3 bases and J by 13 bases, with 16 bases left in between.

This clonotype was seen a few times. The chain employs TRBV4-1 and TRBJ2-7; D remains unclear. Trimming took off 4 bases at V and 2 bases at J, with 12 bases between the two ends. The CDR3 covers 14 residues. Germline V lookup: CDR1 MGHRA, CDR2 YSYEKL. CDR3 residues: CASSPSELAYEQYF. The CDR3 DNA is TGCGCCAGCAGCCCCTCGGAGCTAGCCTACGAGCAGTACTTC.

This clonotype was counted a single time. This rearrangement joins TRBV27 to TRBJ2-7; 13 nucleotides agree with TRBD2. The V gene's germline CDR1 is MNHEY and CDR2 SMNVEV (reference sequence). Unmatched junction bases numbered 11, after V lost 4 bases and J lost 5 bases. CDR3 size: 17 residues. CDR3 DNA: TGTGCCAGCAGTTCCCAACGGACTAGCGGGAGTGTCCACGAGCAGTACTTC. Residues: CASSSQRTSGSVHEQYF.

The sample holds one count of this clonotype. The CDR3 reads CAISESPGGHDGYTF. CDR3 sequence (DNA): TGTGCCATCAGTGAGTCCCCGGGTGGTCATGATGGCTACACCTTC. The rearrangement links TRBV10-3 to TRBJ1-2; no clear D gene. Germline V gene data show CDR1 as ENHRY and CDR2 as SYGVKD. The CDR3 totals 15 residues. Trimming removed 0 bases at V and 6 bases at J, with 14 bases between.

The chain employs TRBV20-1 and TRBJ2-1, with 16 bases that match TRBD2. This CDR3 contains 12 residues. Germline trimming cut 6 bases from V and 15 bases from J; bases unmatched to any gene: 5. CDR1 is DFQATT, CDR2 SNEGSKA, per germline (reference sequence). CDR3 in amino acids: CSAGTSGRALFF. The CDR3 nucleotides are TGCAGTGCCGGGACTAGCGGGAGGGCCTTGTTCTTC.

V and J are TRBV12-3 or TRBV12-4 and TRBJ2-2; D may be TRBD1 or TRBD2 (5 bases each). The V end was cut by 4 bases, the J end by 2 bases, with 14 bases between. The CDR3 runs to 16 residues. The CDR3 loop reads CASSSPGARNTGELFF. CDR3 in DNA: TGTGCCAGCAGTTCCCCCGGGGCAAGAAACACCGGGGAGCTGTTTTTT.